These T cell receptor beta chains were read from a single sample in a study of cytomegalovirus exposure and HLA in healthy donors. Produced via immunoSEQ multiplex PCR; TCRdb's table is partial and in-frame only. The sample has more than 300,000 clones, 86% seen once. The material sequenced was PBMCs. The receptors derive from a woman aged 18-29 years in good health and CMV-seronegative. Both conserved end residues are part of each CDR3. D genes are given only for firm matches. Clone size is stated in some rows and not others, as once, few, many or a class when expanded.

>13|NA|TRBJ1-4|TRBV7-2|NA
CASSPMRGTKLFF
TGTGCCAGCAGCCCAATGAGGGGGACAAAACTGTTTTTT
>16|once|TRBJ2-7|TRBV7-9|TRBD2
CASASTSGISGYEQYF
TGTGCCAGCGCTTCGACTAGCGGGATTTCGGGGTACGAGCAGTACTTC
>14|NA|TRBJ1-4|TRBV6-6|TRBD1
CASRRDRVNEKLFF
TGTGCCAGCAGAAGAGACAGGGTTAATGAAAAACTGTTTTTT
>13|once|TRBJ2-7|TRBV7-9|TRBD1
CATRRDSSYEQYF
TGTGCCACGCGAAGGGACAGTTCCTACGAGCAGTACTTC
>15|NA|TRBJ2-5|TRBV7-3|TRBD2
CASSLSRGSGETQYF
TGTGCCAGCAGCTTGTCCCGCGGGAGTGGCGAGACCCAGTACTTC
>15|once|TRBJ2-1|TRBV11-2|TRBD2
CASSPLSGTYNEQFF
TGTGCCAGCAGCCCACTTAGCGGGACCTACAATGAGCAGTTCTTC
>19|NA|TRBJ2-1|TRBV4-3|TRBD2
CASSQELPGLAGAVNEQFF
TGCGCCAGCAGCCAGGAATTACCGGGACTAGCGGGAGCTGTTAATGAGCAGTTCTTC
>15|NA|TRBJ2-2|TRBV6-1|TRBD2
CASSTGTSRTGELFF
TGTGCCAGCAGTACCGGGACTAGCCGTACCGGGGAGCTGTTTTTT
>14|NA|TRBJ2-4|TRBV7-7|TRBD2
CASSLRAGKNIQYF
TGTGCCAGCAGCTTACGAGCGGGAAAAAACATTCAGTACTTC
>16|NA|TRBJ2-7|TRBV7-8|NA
CASSLEVFRRGYEQYF
TGTGCCAGCAGCTTAGAAGTCTTTAGGCGGGGATACGAGCAGTACTTC
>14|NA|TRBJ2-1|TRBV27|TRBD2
CASSLTSGYNEQFF
TGTGCCAGCAGTTTGACTAGCGGTTACAATGAGCAGTTCTTC
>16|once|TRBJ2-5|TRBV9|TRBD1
CASSVGIGGRQETQYF
TGTGCCAGCAGCGTAGGCATAGGGGGCCGCCAAGAGACCCAGTACTTC
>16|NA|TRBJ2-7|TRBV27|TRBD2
CASSTSSGSLRWEQYF
TGTGCCAGCAGTACATCTAGCGGGAGCCTTCGGTGGGAGCAGTACTTC
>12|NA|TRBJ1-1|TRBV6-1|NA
CASPEGLAEAFF
TGTGCCAGCCCCGAGGGCTTGGCTGAAGCTTTCTTT
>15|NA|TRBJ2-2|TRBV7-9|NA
CASSFLARGTGELFF
TGTGCCAGCAGCTTCTTGGCGAGGGGGACCGGGGAGCTGTTTTTT